The following is a T cell receptor beta chain sequence with its context. Per the authors' pipeline: Amplification with reference gene primers provided the estimates of nucleated cell counts. This table comes from immunoSEQ multiplex PCR, and its TCRdb copy is limited to in-frame clones, with some not included. Clone size and V and J calls were adopted from that table, with D and trimming inferred from the DNA. The repertoire holds around 180,000 clones, 60% to 80% seen once, with 15% to 20% in the top ten. The CDR3 is 14 residues long. Trimming cost V 0 bases and J 3 bases, with 10 bases left between them. Germline loops: CDR1 SGDLS, CDR2 YYNGEE. The data were obtained in a study of blood T cell repertoires in COVID-19. Study-level background: Acute-phase and convalescent COVID-19 samples originated in the United States, Italy and Spain. The cDNA or gDNA used as material had been derived from T cells, B-cell-depleted T cells, or PBMCs.

This clonotype was sampled from a man aged 55 to 70 with active or convalescent COVID-19. The chain recombines TRBV9 with TRBJ2-7, with D possibly matching TRBD2 (5 bases). Sequencing was done on a sample of peripheral blood. CDR3 sequence: CASSVDPSNYEQYF. The CDR3 DNA sequence: TGTGCCAGCAGCGTAGACCCTAGCAACTACGAGCAGTACTTC.